This TCR beta chain derives from a study of cytomegalovirus exposure and HLA in healthy donors. Regarding this clone: What it recognizes is unknown.

Regarding the study as a whole: When analyzed later, a missense DCLRE1C variant was found to be linked to TCR beta V- and J-gene trimming. In a later analysis, CMV-associated beta chains were mostly HLA-associated, it appeared. Later on, an analysis showed TCR association rates differing by HLA locus, with DRB1 the most and HLA-C the fewest.

V lost 0 bases to trimming and J lost 3 bases, with 6 bases between them. Germline V lookup: CDR1 SGDLS, CDR2 YYNGEE. This CDR3 spans 13 amino acids. PCR was performed using 60 Vbeta and 13 Jbeta primers. Using immunoSEQ multiplex PCR, the repertoire was profiled, and TCRdb retains in-frame clones only, with some absent. The sample has roughly 300,000 clones, approximately 90% seen once; the top ten hold 3.5% to 4%. The sample taken for sequencing was PBMCs. The TCR was taken from a man aged 35 to 55 in good health and CMV-seropositive. The chain couples TRBV9 to TRBJ1-1; D perhaps matches TRBD1 (5 bases). CDR3 nucleotide sequence: TGTGCCAGCAGCGTAGTAGGGGACACTGAAGCTTTCTTT. Encoded protein: CASSVVGDTEAFF.